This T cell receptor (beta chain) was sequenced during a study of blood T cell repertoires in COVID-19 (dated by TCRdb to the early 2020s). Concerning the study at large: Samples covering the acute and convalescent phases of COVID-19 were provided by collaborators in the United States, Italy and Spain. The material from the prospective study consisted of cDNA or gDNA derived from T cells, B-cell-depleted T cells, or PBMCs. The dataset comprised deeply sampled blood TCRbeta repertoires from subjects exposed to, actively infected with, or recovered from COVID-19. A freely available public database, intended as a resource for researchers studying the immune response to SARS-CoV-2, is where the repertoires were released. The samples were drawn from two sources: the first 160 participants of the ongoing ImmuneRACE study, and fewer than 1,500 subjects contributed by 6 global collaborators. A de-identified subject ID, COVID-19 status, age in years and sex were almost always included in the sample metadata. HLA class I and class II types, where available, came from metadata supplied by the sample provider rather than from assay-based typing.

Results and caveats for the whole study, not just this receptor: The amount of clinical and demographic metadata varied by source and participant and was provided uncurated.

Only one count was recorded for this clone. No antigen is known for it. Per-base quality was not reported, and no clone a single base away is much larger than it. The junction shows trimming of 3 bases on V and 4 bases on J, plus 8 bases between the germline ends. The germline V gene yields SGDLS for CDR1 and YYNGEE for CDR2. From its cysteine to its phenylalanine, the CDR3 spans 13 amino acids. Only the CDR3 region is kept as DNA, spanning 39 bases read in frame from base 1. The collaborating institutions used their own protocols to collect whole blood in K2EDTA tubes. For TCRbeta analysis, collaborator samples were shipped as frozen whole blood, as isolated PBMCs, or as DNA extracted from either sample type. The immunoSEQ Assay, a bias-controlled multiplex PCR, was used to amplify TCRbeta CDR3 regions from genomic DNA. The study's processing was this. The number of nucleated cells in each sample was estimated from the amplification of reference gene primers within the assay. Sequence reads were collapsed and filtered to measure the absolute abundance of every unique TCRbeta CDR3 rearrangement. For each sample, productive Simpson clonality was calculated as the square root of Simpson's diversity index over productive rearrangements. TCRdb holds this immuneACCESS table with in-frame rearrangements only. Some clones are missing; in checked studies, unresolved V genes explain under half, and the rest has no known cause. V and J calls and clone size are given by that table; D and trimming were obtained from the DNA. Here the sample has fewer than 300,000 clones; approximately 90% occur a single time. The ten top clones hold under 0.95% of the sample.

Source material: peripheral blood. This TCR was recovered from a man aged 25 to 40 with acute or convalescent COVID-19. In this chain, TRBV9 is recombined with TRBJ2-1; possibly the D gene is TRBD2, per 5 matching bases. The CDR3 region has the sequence CASSGGGYNEQFF. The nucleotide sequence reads TGTGCCAGCAGCGGTGGAGGTTACAATGAGCAGTTCTTC. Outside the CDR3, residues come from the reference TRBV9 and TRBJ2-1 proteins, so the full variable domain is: DSGVTQTPKHLITATGQRVTLRCSPRSGDLSVYWYQQSLDQGLQFLIQYYNGEERAKGNILERFSAQQFPDLHSELNLSSLELGDSALYFCASSGGGYNEQFFGPGTRLTVL.